The 29 T cell receptor beta chains listed next were all sequenced from one sample in a study of T-cell memory formation after mild COVID-19. TCRdb reprocessed the 5' RACE reads via MiXCR and lists one record per CDR3 protein. The sample yields about 410,000 distinct CDR3 sequences, more than 20% seen once. The sample comprised PBMCs or a T cell subset sorted from them (not recorded which). Receptor source: an adult woman who had mild COVID-19 (a few samples of this study predate the infection). Cell type and time point are not known.

The chain employs TRBV20-1 and TRBJ2-1; the match to TRBD2 covers 10 bases. V shed 0 bases, J shed 6 bases, and the junction held 11 bases outside the gene matches. The CDR3 is made up of 17 amino acids. CDR1 is DFQATT and CDR2 is SNEGSKA in the germline V gene (reference sequence). The CDR3 DNA reads TGCAGTGCTAGAGAAACCCAAGCGGGAGGGGTCTTCAATGAGCAGTTCTTC. Protein: CSARETQAGGVFNEQFF.

V is TRBV12-3 or TRBV12-4 and J is TRBJ2-5; TRBD2 agrees at 9 bases. V shed 6 bases, J shed 5 bases, and the junction held 4 bases outside the gene matches. This CDR3 contains 13 residues. The CDR3 coding sequence is TGTGCCAGCAGATCAGGGACTAGCGAGACCCAGTACTTC. It encodes CASRSGTSETQYF.

The CDR3 DNA reads TGTGCCAGCAGCTTACGAGGGAGGTCCAGCTCCTACAATGAGCAGTTCTTC. Translating it yields CASSLRGRSSSYNEQFF. The chain uses TRBV7-6 and TRBJ2-1, with D perhaps TRBD2 (6 bases). CDR1 is SGHVS, CDR2 FNYEAQ, per germline. The CDR3 totals 17 residues. Trimming removed 2 bases from V and 0 bases from J, with 14 bases in between.

The CDR3 is CASSQAYGTTDTQYF. CDR3 bases: TGCGCCAGCAGCCAAGCATACGGGACCACAGATACGCAGTATTTT. The V and J genes are TRBV4-3 and TRBJ2-3; either TRBD1 or TRBD2 may supply D (5 bases each). V lost 1 base, J lost 2 bases, and 10 bases lay in between. The germline V gene has CDR1 LGHNA and CDR2 YSLEER. There are 15 residues in the CDR3.

This clonotype was detected only a few times. The chain joins TRBV12-3 or TRBV12-4 to TRBJ2-3, with 7 bases aligning to TRBD2. The CDR3 sequence is 18 residues long. V was pared by 1 base and J by 2 bases, with 12 bases of the junction left unmatched. The CDR3: CASSLESGLAGSTDTQYF. CDR3 sequence (DNA): TGTGCCAGCAGTTTAGAGTCCGGGTTAGCGGGTTCCACAGATACGCAGTATTTT.

CDR3 DNA: TGCGCCAGCAACGCCGGGGCTAGCGGGGGGTCGACAGATACGCAGTATTTT. It yields the protein CASNAGASGGSTDTQYF. The rearrangement links TRBV5-1 to TRBJ2-3; 11 bases agree with TRBD2. The V segment lost 6 bases and the J segment 3 bases; nucleotides outside the gene matches: 12. CDR1 and CDR2 from the germline V gene are SGHRS and YFSETQ. The CDR3 consists of 17 residues.

This clonotype was seen more than once but under ten times. The chain recombines TRBV7-9 with TRBJ2-2; TRBD1 might be the D (6 bases). Trimming removed 3 bases at V and 3 bases at J, with 11 bases between. Germline V gene data show CDR1 as SEHNR and CDR2 as FQNEAQ (reference sequence). This CDR3 contains 15 residues. For the CDR3, the DNA is TGTGCCAGCAGCTTCGGGGACAAACACACCGGGGAGCTGTTTTTT. Protein product: CASSFGDKHTGELFF.

The gene calls are TRBV9 and TRBJ1-5, with a possible D match to TRBD1 (5 bases). V lost 3 bases, J lost 6 bases, and 16 bases lay in between. CDR1 is SGDLS and CDR2 is YYNGEE in the germline V gene. This CDR3 comprises 15 residues. The CDR3 loop is CASSGDHSSPQPQHF. CDR3 nucleotides: TGTGCCAGCAGCGGGGACCATTCATCCCCTCAGCCCCAGCATTTT.

This clonotype was seen a few times. The chain is built from TRBV4-2 and TRBJ1-1; a possible D gene is TRBD1 (6 bases). CDR1 and CDR2 from the germline V gene are LGHNA and YNFKEQ. Trimming took 5 bases from V and 6 from J, leaving 16 bases between them. The CDR3 is made up of 14 amino acids. The CDR3 region is CASSIPGQSAEAFF. The CDR3 DNA reads as TGTGCCAGCAGCATACCCGGACAGAGCGCTGAAGCTTTCTTT.

There are many counts of this clonotype. The rearrangement joins TRBV5-1 to TRBJ2-3; D unclear. There are 16 residues in the CDR3. The germline gives CDR1 SGHRS, CDR2 YFSETQ. V lost 4 bases and J 1 base, leaving 16 bases between the germline ends. The CDR3 sequence: CASSRLQARRTDTQYF. CDR3 DNA: TGCGCCAGCAGCAGGCTCCAGGCTCGACGCACAGATACGCAGTATTTT.

This clonotype showed up just a few times. V and J are TRBV12-3 or TRBV12-4 and TRBJ1-5; D not resolved. This CDR3 comprises 16 residues. V was cut by 4 bases and J by 3 bases, with 16 bases left in between. Here the CDR3 reads CASSSTIGNDNQPQHF. The CDR3 nucleotides are TGTGCCAGCAGTTCTACCATCGGGAATGACAATCAGCCCCAGCATTTT.

This sequence joins TRBV12-3 or TRBV12-4 and TRBJ1-1; D remains unclear. This CDR3 comprises 11 residues. The germline V and J ends were trimmed by 6 bases and 8 bases, with 10 bases remaining between them. CDR3 region: CASREESEAFF. CDR3 coding DNA: TGTGCCAGCAGGGAGGAGTCAGAAGCTTTCTTT.

The chain uses TRBV28 and TRBJ2-7; no definite D call. Trimming pared 8 bases from V and 7 bases from J, leaving 18 bases between. Germline CDR1 MDHEN, CDR2 SYDVKM. CDR3 length: 13 residues. The CDR3 sequence: CASSPPVGKEQYV. DNA of the CDR3: TGTGCCAGCTCTCCCCCGGTGGGGAAAGAGCAGTACGTC.

This chain uses TRBV2 with TRBJ2-5, with 7 nucleotides matching TRBD1. Germline trimming cut 5 bases from V and 1 base from J; bases unmatched to any gene: 4. Per the germline V gene, CDR1 is SNHLY and CDR2 is FYNNEI. This CDR3 contains 14 residues. The CDR3 sequence: CASSPDRSQETQYF. CDR3 in DNA: TGTGCCAGCAGTCCGGACAGGAGCCAAGAGACCCAGTACTTC. Full variable domain (remainder filled in from reference TRBV2 and TRBJ2-5): EPEVTQTPSHQVTQMGQEVILRCVPISNHLYFYWYRQILGQKVEFLVSFYNNEISEKSEIFDDQFSVERPDGSNFTLKIRSTKLEDSAMYFCASSPDRSQETQYFGPGTRLLVL.

This chain connects TRBV29-1 to TRBJ2-3; D is ambiguous. Trimming took 2 bases from V and 0 from J, leaving 9 bases between them. The CDR3 has 14 amino acids. Germline V CDR1 and CDR2: SQVTM, ANQGSEA. The CDR3 sequence is CSVESDGSTDTQYF. CDR3 in DNA: TGCAGCGTTGAAAGTGACGGGAGCACAGATACGCAGTATTTT.

This clonotype appeared a few times. The V and J genes are TRBV20-1 and TRBJ1-2; D is unclear. Germline values: CDR1 DFQATT, CDR2 SNEGSKA (reference sequence). V was cut by 2 bases and J by 5 bases, with 6 bases left in between. The CDR3 spans 11 residues. The CDR3 sequence: CSARWGYGYTF. The CDR3 bases are TGCAGTGCTAGATGGGGTTATGGCTACACCTTC.

This clonotype has just a few counts. V and J are TRBV4-1 and TRBJ2-7; D perhaps matches TRBD1 (5 bases). V lost 5 bases and J lost 0, with 14 bases in between. This CDR3 has 15 amino acids. Germline V gene lookup returns CDR1 MGHRA and CDR2 YSYEKL. In nucleotides, the CDR3 is TGCGCCAGCAGCTCCAACAGGCTCAGCTCCTACGAGCAGTACTTC. Its translation: CASSSNRLSSYEQYF.

CDR3: CASSIDITDTQYF. The DNA of the CDR3 is TGTGCCAGTAGTATCGACATCACAGATACGCAGTATTTT. This sequence joins TRBV19 and TRBJ2-3; D ambiguous. The V gene lost 3 bases and the J gene lost 2 bases, with 6 bases spanning the gap. Germline V lookup: CDR1 LNHDA, CDR2 SQIVND (reference sequence). This CDR3 comprises 13 residues.

The V and J genes are TRBV7-2 and TRBJ2-3, with 8 bases aligning to TRBD2. Germline lookup yields CDR1 SGHTA and CDR2 FQGNSA. With 5 bases clipped from V and 6 bases from J, the junction kept 4 bases outside the gene matches. The CDR3 covers 13 residues. The chain's CDR3 is CASSMGGGDTQYF. The CDR3, as DNA: TGTGCCAGCAGCATGGGCGGGGGGGATACGCAGTATTTT.

This rearrangement joins TRBV30 to TRBJ1-6; D is unresolved. Germline assignment: CDR1 GTSNPN and CDR2 SVGIG (reference sequence). Trimming took 3 bases from V and 10 from J, leaving 10 bases between them. This CDR3 contains 12 residues. CDR3 coding DNA: TGTGCCTGGAGGAGGGAGGCCTCACCCCTCCACTTT. This sequence encodes CAWRREASPLHF.

This chain links TRBV5-1 with TRBJ1-1; no clear D. Trimming left V 1 base short and J 2 bases short, with 6 bases between. This CDR3 has 13 residues. Germline assignment: CDR1 SGHRS and CDR2 YFSETQ. CDR3 protein: CASSLTQNTEAFF. As DNA, the CDR3 is TGCGCCAGCAGCTTGACACAAAACACTGAAGCTTTCTTT. Variable domain in full (rest from reference TRBV5-1 and TRBJ1-1): KAGVTQTPRYLIKTRGQQVTLSCSPISGHRSVSWYQQTPGQGLQFLFEYFSETQRNKGNFPGRFSGRQFSNSRSEMNVSTLELGDSALYLCASSLTQNTEAFFGQGTRLTVV.

This clonotype was found a few times. J is TRBJ2-5 and V is TRBV5-1; TRBD1 agrees at 7 bases. This CDR3 spans 16 amino acids. Germline lookup yields CDR1 SGHRS and CDR2 YFSETQ. The ends lost 4 bases at V and 0 bases at J; junction bases unmatched: 9. The CDR3: CASSPGTDLYQETQYF. Here the CDR3 DNA reads TGCGCCAGCAGCCCAGGGACAGACCTGTACCAAGAGACCCAGTACTTC. The full variable domain, rest sourced from reference TRBV5-1 and TRBJ2-5, is KAGVTQTPRYLIKTRGQQVTLSCSPISGHRSVSWYQQTPGQGLQFLFEYFSETQRNKGNFPGRFSGRQFSNSRSEMNVSTLELGDSALYLCASSPGTDLYQETQYFGPGTRLLVL.

This clonotype has just a few counts. V and J are TRBV20-1 and TRBJ2-1; 8 positions match TRBD2. The CDR3 is made up of 16 amino acids. From germline, CDR1 is DFQATT and CDR2 SNEGSKA (reference sequence). Trimming removed 0 bases from V and 2 bases from J; junction bases left unmatched: 6. The chain's CDR3 is CSARDLAGSPYNEQFF. In nucleotides, the CDR3 is TGCAGTGCTAGAGACTTAGCGGGGTCCCCCTACAATGAGCAGTTCTTC.

V is TRBV15 and J is TRBJ2-1; 7 bases match TRBD1. The CDR3 runs to 15 residues. With V trimmed by 0 bases and J by 3 bases, 2 bases remained unmatched. The V gene's germline CDR1 is LNHNV and CDR2 YYDKDF (reference sequence). CDR3 residues: CATSRDGTDYNEQFF. CDR3 DNA: TGTGCCACCAGCAGAGATGGGACAGACTACAATGAGCAGTTCTTC.

This clonotype was seen a handful of times. V is TRBV30 and J is TRBJ2-1, with D uncertain. Trimming stripped 0 bases from V and 8 bases from J, with 14 bases between. The V gene's germline CDR1 is GTSNPN and CDR2 SVGIG (reference sequence). CDR3 length equals 14 residues. CDR3 bases: TGTGCCTGGAGTGTACCCCTAGATCAGGATGAGCAGTTCTTC. Its translation is CAWSVPLDQDEQFF.

The chain has TRBV5-6 and TRBJ2-1; 7 nucleotides match TRBD2. V was pared by 2 bases and J by 0 bases, with 5 bases of the junction left unmatched. Germline V gives CDR1 SGHDT, CDR2 YYEEEE. There are 16 residues in the CDR3. In DNA form, the CDR3 reads TGTGCCAGCAGCTTCGCTAGCGGAAGCTCCTACAATGAGCAGTTCTTC. It is translated as CASSFASGSSYNEQFF.

In this sample, this clonotype turned up many times. This chain joins TRBV20-1 and TRBJ1-2, with D uncertain. Trimming left V 3 bases short and J 10 bases short, with 12 bases between. The CDR3 is 11 residues long. Germline V gene sequence: CDR1 DFQATT, CDR2 SNEGSKA (reference sequence). CDR3 residues: CSASTPADYTF. Here the CDR3 DNA reads TGCAGTGCTAGCACACCCGCCGACTACACCTTC.

This clonotype was counted at least ten times. The chain recombines TRBV27 with TRBJ2-7, with 11 positions matching TRBD2. Germline V gives CDR1 MNHEY, CDR2 SMNVEV (reference sequence). V trimming: 5 bases; J trimming: 4 bases; junction bases outside the gene matches: 7. The CDR3 spans 15 residues. The DNA for the CDR3 is TGTGCCAGCAGTGCCTCCGGGACTAGCGGTTACGAGCAGTACTTC. Protein: CASSASGTSGYEQYF.

The CDR3 sequence: CASSQVTGPGQPQHF. The CDR3 DNA reads as TGTGCCAGCAGCCAAGTCACAGGTCCGGGGCAGCCCCAGCATTTT. This chain connects TRBV3-1 to TRBJ1-5, with D tentatively TRBD1 (5 bases). The CDR3 is made up of 15 amino acids. Germline V gene sequence: CDR1 LGHDT, CDR2 YNNKEL (reference sequence). Trimming cost V 1 base and J 7 bases, with 14 bases left between them.